This T cell receptor beta chain was sequenced for a study of blood T cell repertoires in COVID-19. Study at large: The United States, Italy and Spain supplied acute and convalescent COVID-19 samples. PBMCs, B-cell-depleted T cells, or T cells provided the cDNA or gDNA that made up the material.

CDR3 size: 14 residues. Trimming stripped 10 bases from V and 4 bases from J, with 19 bases between. The germline gives CDR1 MDHEN, CDR2 SYDVKM. Per the original data handling: Amplification with reference gene primers provided the estimates of nucleated cell counts. Generated by immunoSEQ multiplex PCR, the TCRdb table keeps only in-frame clones and is missing some. V and J calls and clone size are copied from that table; D and trimming were computed from the DNA. The repertoire includes about 250,000 clones, 82% of them detected once, and 4% to 6% sits in the top ten. This sequence joins TRBV28 and TRBJ1-2; D may be TRBD1 (5 bases). The sequence derives from a woman older than 75 with active or convalescent COVID-19. Sequenced material: peripheral blood. In DNA, the CDR3 is TGTGCCATCCAGGGATCCGCTCCAGGCTATGGCTACACCTTC. Translated, it gives CAIQGSAPGYGYTF.